The 8 T cell receptor beta chains given below trace back to one sample, sequenced in a study of T cells in localized non-small cell lung cancer. Sequencing used immunoSEQ multiplex PCR; TCRdb keeps in-frame clones, though not all of them. The sample lists fewer than 30,000 clones, about 90% occurring once. The starting material was peripheral blood, obtained before any cancer treatment. The receptor source for this set is a woman aged 40-75 years with stage I lung adenocarcinoma.

The chain carries TRBV5-1 and TRBJ2-7; D is perhaps TRBD1 or TRBD2 (5 bases each). The CDR3 consists of 13 residues. Germline V gives CDR1 SGHRS, CDR2 YFSETQ. V lost 4 bases and J 6 bases, leaving 14 bases between the germline ends. Written as DNA, the CDR3 is TGCGCCAGCAGCACGGGACGGAATGTCGAGCAGTACTTC. It yields the protein CASSTGRNVEQYF. Full variable domain (outside the CDR3, taken from reference TRBV5-1 and TRBJ2-7): KAGVTQTPRYLIKTRGQQVTLSCSPISGHRSVSWYQQTPGQGLQFLFEYFSETQRNKGNFPGRFSGRQFSNSRSEMNVSTLELGDSALYLCASSTGRNVEQYFGPGTRLTVT.

The chain couples TRBV7-2 to TRBJ1-6; D remains unclear. The length of the CDR3 is 15 residues. CDR1 is SGHTA and CDR2 is FQGNSA in the germline V gene. V shed 1 base and J shed 8 bases, with 12 bases lying between them. The CDR3 DNA follows: TGTGCCAGCAGCTTAGGGGTCGCAGGAGATTCACCCCTCCACTTT. It specifies CASSLGVAGDSPLHF. Drawing the rest from reference TRBV7-2 and TRBJ1-6, the complete variable domain is GAGVSQSPSNKVTEKGKDVELRCDPISGHTALYWYRQSLGQGLEFLIYFQGNSAPDKSGLPSDRFSAERTGGSVSTLTIQRTQQEDSAVYLCASSLGVAGDSPLHFGNGTRLTVT.

In regard to this clone: In the same sample, other DNA sequences code for this CDR3. The rearrangement links TRBV29-1 to TRBJ1-1; D gene unclear. With 1 base removed from V and 6 bases from J, the gap between germline ends came to 6 bases. The germline V gene has CDR1 SQVTM and CDR2 ANQGSEA. This CDR3 comprises 11 residues. The CDR3 protein is CSVEGGAEAFF. CDR3 bases: TGCAGCGTTGAAGGTGGAGCTGAAGCTTTCTTT.

The rearrangement joins TRBV6-1 to TRBJ1-5; no reliable D call. In germline, CDR1 is MNHNS, CDR2 SASEGT. The CDR3 length is 16 residues. Between the trimmed V and J ends, which lost 2 bases and 2 bases, there was a span of 13 bases. CDR3 sequence (DNA): TGTGCCAGCAGTGAAAGTATGGGTGGCGGCAATCAGCCCCAGCATTTT. Protein: CASSESMGGGNQPQHF.

The rearrangement links TRBV6-5 to TRBJ2-5; 7 bases match TRBD2. The CDR3 runs 14 residues. V lost 0 bases and J lost 5; bases outside the gene matches: 3. Germline V CDR1 and CDR2: MNHEY, SVGAGI. The CDR3 protein is CASSYSWGGETQYF. As DNA, the CDR3 is TGTGCCAGCAGTTACTCGTGGGGAGGGGAGACCCAGTACTTC.

This clone was found once. The gene calls are TRBV15 and TRBJ1-2; 7 nucleotides agree with TRBD1. V trimming: 0 bases; J trimming: 5 bases; junction bases outside the gene matches: 6. CDR1 LNHNV and CDR2 YYDKDF come from the germline V gene (reference sequence). The CDR3 runs 15 residues. The DNA for the CDR3 is TGTGCCACCAGCAGAGATATGGGACAGCAGTATGGCTACACCTTC. Its translation is CATSRDMGQQYGYTF.

This rearrangement joins TRBV7-2 to TRBJ2-2; possible D gene TRBD2, 5 bases. V gave up 7 bases and J gave up 1 base, with 10 bases separating them. The germline CDR1 and CDR2 sequences are SGHTA and FQGNSA. The CDR3 consists of 14 residues. The CDR3 loop is CASTKAGNTGELFF. DNA for the CDR3: TGTGCCAGCACAAAGGCGGGGAACACCGGGGAGCTGTTTTTT.

The rearrangement joins TRBV11-2 to TRBJ2-7, with TRBD1 identical over 10 bases. V shed 3 bases and J 4 bases; nucleotides not matched to a gene: 6. Germline V gene lookup returns CDR1 SGHAT and CDR2 FQNNGV. The CDR3 spans 15 residues. CDR3: CASSLAGTGVYEQYF. The CDR3 DNA is TGTGCCAGCAGCTTGGCCGGGACAGGGGTTTACGAGCAGTACTTC.